This T cell receptor (beta chain) was identified in a study of tumor-infiltrating lymphocytes in primary liver carcinoma. The CDR3 is 14 amino acids. Per germline, CDR1 LNHDA and CDR2 SQIVND (reference sequence). The tissue used was unsorted bulk material of about 19-33 mg. RNA and DNA were co-extracted from it with the AllPrep DNA/RNA mini kit. Surgical resection treated primary liver carcinoma in the patients. No treatment had been given to the patients, who were chronically infected with HBV. Total RNA amounting to 500 ng was the source from which TCR beta cDNA was made with a constant-region primer. Modified slightly, ARM-PCR produced TCR beta libraries over three nested multiplex PCR rounds. The first two PCR rounds used TRBV1-TRBV30 primers with a Cbeta primer, approximately 10 cycles each. TCRdb reprocessed the multiplex PCR reads with MiXCR, giving one entry per CDR3 protein. This sample yields about 41,000 distinct CDR3 sequences, of which approximately 73% are seen a single time; 19% belongs to the top ten.

Details on this clonotype: One junction end does not reproduce the germline sequence, and a read error may be involved.

Material for sequencing was liver tumor tissue from sampling region 2. Described subset: tumor region T2, inferior pole. The source is a man aged 40-50 years with primary liver carcinoma and hepatitis B virus infection. The J gene is TRBJ2-3, the V gene TRBV19; D is possibly TRBD1 (6 bases). CDR3 sequence reads: CASSDTGKADMQYF. The CDR3 DNA sequence: TGTGCCAGTAGTGATACAGGGAAAGCAGATATGCAGTATTTT. Together with reference TRBV19 and TRBJ2-3, the CDR3 gives the full variable domain: DGGITQSPKYLFRKEGQNVTLSCEQNLNHDAMYWYRQDPGQGLRLIYYSQIVNDFQKGDIAEGYSVSREKKESFPLTVTSAQKNPTAFYLCASSDTGKADMQYFGPGTRLTVL.